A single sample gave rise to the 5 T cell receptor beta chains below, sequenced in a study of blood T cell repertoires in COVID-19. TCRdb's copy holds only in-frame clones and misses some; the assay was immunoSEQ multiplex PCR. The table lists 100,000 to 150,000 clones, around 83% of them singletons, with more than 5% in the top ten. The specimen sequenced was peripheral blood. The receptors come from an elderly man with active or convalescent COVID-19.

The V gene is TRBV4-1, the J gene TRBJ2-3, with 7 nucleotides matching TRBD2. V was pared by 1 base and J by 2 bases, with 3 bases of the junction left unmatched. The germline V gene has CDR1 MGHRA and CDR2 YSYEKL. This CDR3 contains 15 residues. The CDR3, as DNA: TGCGCCAGCAGCCAAGTGGCGGGGGACACAGATACGCAGTATTTT. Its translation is CASSQVAGDTDTQYF.

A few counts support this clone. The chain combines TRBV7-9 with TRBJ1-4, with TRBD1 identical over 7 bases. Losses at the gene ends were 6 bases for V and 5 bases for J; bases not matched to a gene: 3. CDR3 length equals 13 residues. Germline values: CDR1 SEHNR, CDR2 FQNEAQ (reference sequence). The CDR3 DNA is TGTGCCAGCAGTACAGGGGTGAATGAAAAACTGTTTTTT. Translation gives CASSTGVNEKLFF. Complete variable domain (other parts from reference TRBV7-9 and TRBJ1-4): DTGVSQNPRHKITKRGQNVTFRCDPISEHNRLYWYRQTLGQGPEFLTYFQNEAQLEKSRLLSDRFSAERPKGSFSTLEIQRTEQGDSAMYLCASSTGVNEKLFFGSGTQLSVL.

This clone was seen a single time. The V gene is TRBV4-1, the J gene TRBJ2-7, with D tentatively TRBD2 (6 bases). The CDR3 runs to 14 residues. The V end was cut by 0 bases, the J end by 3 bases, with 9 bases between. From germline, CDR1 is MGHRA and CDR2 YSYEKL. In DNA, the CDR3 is TGCGCCAGCAGCCAAGAGCGGGAAGACTACGAGCAGTACTTC. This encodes CASSQEREDYEQYF.

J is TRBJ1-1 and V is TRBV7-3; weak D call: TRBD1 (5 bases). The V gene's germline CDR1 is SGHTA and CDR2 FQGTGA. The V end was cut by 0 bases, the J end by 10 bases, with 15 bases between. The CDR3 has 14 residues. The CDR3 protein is CASSLTAAAGPAFF. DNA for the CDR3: TGTGCCAGCAGCTTAACGGCCGCGGCAGGGCCAGCTTTCTTT.

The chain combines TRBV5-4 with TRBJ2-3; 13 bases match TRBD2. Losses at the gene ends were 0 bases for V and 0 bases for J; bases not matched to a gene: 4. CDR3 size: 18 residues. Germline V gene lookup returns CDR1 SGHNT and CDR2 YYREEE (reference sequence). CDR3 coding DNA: TGTGCCAGCAGCTTGGTTGGGACTAGCGGGGCAAGCACAGATACGCAGTATTTT. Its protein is CASSLVGTSGASTDTQYF.